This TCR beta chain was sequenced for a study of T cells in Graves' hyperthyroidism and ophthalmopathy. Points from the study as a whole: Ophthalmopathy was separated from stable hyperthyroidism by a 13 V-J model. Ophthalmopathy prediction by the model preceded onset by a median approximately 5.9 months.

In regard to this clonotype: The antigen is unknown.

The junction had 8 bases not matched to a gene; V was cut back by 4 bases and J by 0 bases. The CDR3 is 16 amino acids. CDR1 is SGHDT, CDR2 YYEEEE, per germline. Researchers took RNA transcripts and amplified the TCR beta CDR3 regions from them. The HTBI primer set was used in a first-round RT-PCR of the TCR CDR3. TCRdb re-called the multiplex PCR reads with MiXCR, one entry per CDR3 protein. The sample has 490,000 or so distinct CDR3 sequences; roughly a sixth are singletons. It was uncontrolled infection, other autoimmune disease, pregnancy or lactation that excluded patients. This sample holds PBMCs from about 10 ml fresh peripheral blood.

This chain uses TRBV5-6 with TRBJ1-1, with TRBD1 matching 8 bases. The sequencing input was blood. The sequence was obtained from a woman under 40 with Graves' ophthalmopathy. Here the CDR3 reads CASSPGTGMMNTEAFF. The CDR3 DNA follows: TGTGCCAGCAGCCCCGGGACAGGCATGATGAACACTGAAGCTTTCTTT.